This TCR beta chain appears in the sequencing data of a study of cytomegalovirus exposure and HLA in healthy donors. At the level of the study: There were about 85 million unique TCRs (from HLA-typed donors) in an early data release.

This clone has only one observation. Antigen specificity is unknown. CDR1 is SEHNR, CDR2 FQNEAQ, per germline (reference sequence). This CDR3 contains 12 residues. V was trimmed by 4 bases and J by 12 bases, leaving 13 bases between them. Study-wide results and caveats: Presence/absence results assume similar sequencing depth per donor, which may not hold.

PCR was performed using 60 Vbeta and 13 Jbeta primers. Clones were read by immunoSEQ multiplex PCR, and TCRdb kept only the in-frame ones, dropping some. Found here are 150,000 to 200,000 clones, about 85% of them singletons; the top ten hold approximately 2.3%. The genes are TRBV7-9 and TRBJ2-1; weak D call: TRBD2 (7 bases). This clonotype originated in a man between 18 and 29 years old in good health and CMV-seropositive. Sequences were obtained from PBMCs. In DNA, the CDR3 is TGTGCCAGCAGCTGGCGGGGGCCGGGGCAGTTCTTC. Translated: CASSWRGPGQFF.